These 19 T cell receptor beta chains were sequenced from one sample in a study of CD8 T cells in Susac syndrome. A quantity of about 0.45 to 1 ug RNA underwent reverse transcription using random hexamers. TCRdb re-called the immunoSEQ multiplex PCR reads with MiXCR, one entry per CDR3 protein. Among some 260,000 distinct CDR3 sequences listed, about 94% were seen once. The sample was CD4+ T cells from PBMCs. Source of these receptors: a human donor with multiple sclerosis.

The chain combines TRBV12-5 with TRBJ2-4, with TRBD2 identical over 12 bases. Germline lookup yields CDR1 LGHNT and CDR2 FRNRAP. With V trimmed by 5 bases and J by 1 base, 9 bases remained unmatched. The CDR3 contains 18 residues. Here the CDR3 reads CASGLRLAGAIAKNIQYF. The CDR3 region has the DNA TGTGCTAGTGGTCTTCGACTAGCGGGAGCGATCGCCAAAAACATTCAGTACTTC.

For the CDR3, the DNA is TGTGCCAGCAGCCAAGAAATCCGGGCTAGCACAGATACGCAGTATTTT. This encodes CASSQEIRASTDTQYF. This chain uses TRBV14 with TRBJ2-3; no reliable D call. Deletions cut 0 bases from V and 0 bases from J, with 10 bases between. Germline CDR1 SGHDN, CDR2 FVKESK. This CDR3 spans 16 amino acids.

V and J are TRBV19 and TRBJ2-3, with TRBD2 identical over 10 bases. The CDR3 contains 14 residues. V dropped 4 bases and J dropped 5; count of bases not matched to a gene: 3. Germline loops: CDR1 LNHDA, CDR2 SQIVND (reference sequence). The CDR3 DNA follows: TGTGCCAGTAGTAACCGACTAGCGGGAGATACGCAGTATTTT. The encoded protein is CASSNRLAGDTQYF.

The chain is built from TRBV7-9 and TRBJ1-4; 9 bases line up with TRBD1. The CDR3 covers 17 residues. Losses at the gene ends were 4 bases for V and 0 bases for J; bases not matched to a gene: 6. Germline V gene sequence: CDR1 SEHNR, CDR2 FQNEAQ (reference sequence). In nucleotides, the CDR3 is TGTGCCAGCAGCTCCCCGGACAGGGGCCCAACTAATGAAAAACTGTTTTTT. Protein product: CASSSPDRGPTNEKLFF.

This clonotype has a single count. This rearrangement joins TRBV7-9 to TRBJ2-7; D is undetermined. V was trimmed by 1 base and J by 3 bases, leaving 7 bases between them. The CDR3 is made up of 13 amino acids. Germline V gene data show CDR1 as SEHNR and CDR2 as FQNEAQ (reference sequence). The CDR3 here is CASSLDGGYEQYV. The CDR3 DNA is TGTGCCAGCAGCTTAGACGGTGGCTACGAGCAGTACGTC.

The J gene is TRBJ1-2, the V gene TRBV3-1; D may be TRBD1 (6 bases). This CDR3 region has 12 residues. The V gene lost 8 bases and the J gene lost 6 bases, with 13 bases spanning the gap. Germline V CDR1 and CDR2: LGHDT, YNNKEL (reference sequence). CDR3 loop: CASGWGADGYTF. The CDR3 region has the DNA TGTGCCAGCGGATGGGGGGCGGATGGCTACACCTTC.

The genes are TRBV13 and TRBJ2-3; D is unresolved. There are 16 residues in the CDR3. Looked up from germline, CDR1 is PRHDT and CDR2 is FYEKMQ (reference sequence). V was clipped by 2 bases and J by 4 bases, with 16 bases between them. CDR3 residues: CASSLNRGASPDTQYF. CDR3 nucleotide sequence: TGTGCCAGCAGCTTAAACCGCGGAGCGAGCCCAGATACGCAGTATTTT.

The chain employs TRBV5-6 and TRBJ2-6; D gene uncertain. Germline V gives CDR1 SGHDT, CDR2 YYEEEE. V shed 0 bases and J shed 4 bases, with 8 bases lying between them. This CDR3 is 15 amino acids long. DNA of the CDR3: TGTGCCAGCAGCTTGGGACGGCTCGGGGCCAACGTCCTGACTTTC. Protein: CASSLGRLGANVLTF.

This sequence joins TRBV19 and TRBJ1-2; D remains unclear. The V end lost 1 base, the J end lost 14 bases, and 14 bases lay between the germline ends. The CDR3 has 12 residues. Looked up from germline, CDR1 is LNHDA and CDR2 is SQIVND (reference sequence). CDR3 amino acids: CASSIATDRPTF. The CDR3 coding sequence is TGTGCCAGTAGTATAGCTACGGACCGACCAACCTTC. Using reference TRBV19 and TRBJ1-2 for the parts outside the CDR3, the full variable domain is DGGITQSPKYLFRKEGQNVTLSCEQNLNHDAMYWYRQDPGQGLRLIYYSQIVNDFQKGDIAEGYSVSREKKESFPLTVTSAQKNPTAFYLCASSIATDRPTFGSGTRLTVV.

This clonotype was counted once. This CDR3 reads CASSPDRYYGYTF. The CDR3 DNA follows: TGTGCCAGCTCACCGGACAGATACTATGGCTACACCTTC. This chain joins TRBV18 and TRBJ1-2; a possible D gene is TRBD1 (6 bases). Trimming cost V 3 bases and J 3 bases, with 8 bases left between them. In germline, CDR1 is KGHSH, CDR2 LQKENI. This CDR3 region has 13 residues. Full variable domain (outside the CDR3, taken from reference TRBV18 and TRBJ1-2): NAGVMQNPRHLVRRRGQEARLRCSPMKGHSHVYWYRQLPEEGLKFMVYLQKENIIDESGMPKERFSAEFPKEGPSILRIQQVVRGDSAAYFCASSPDRYYGYTFGSGTRLTVV.

The V call is TRBV6-2 or TRBV6-3, the J call TRBJ2-1, with TRBD2 matching 9 bases. This CDR3 has 15 amino acids. The J segment lost 4 bases and the V segment lost 5 bases, leaving 6 bases of the junction unmatched. Germline V gene lookup returns CDR1 MNHEY and CDR2 SVGEGT. CDR3 sequence: CASSTGTSLYNEQFF. In DNA form, the CDR3 reads TGTGCCAGCAGTACCGGGACTAGCTTGTACAATGAGCAGTTCTTC.

The rearrangement joins TRBV19 to TRBJ2-7; no reliable D call. V lost 3 bases and J 4 bases, leaving 10 bases between the germline ends. Germline V CDR1 and CDR2: LNHDA, SQIVND (reference sequence). This CDR3 is 13 amino acids long. The CDR3 spells CASSIQVGYEQYV. CDR3 coding DNA: TGTGCCAGTAGTATCCAGGTTGGTTACGAGCAGTACGTC.

This CDR3 is CASSLGQEGETQYF. The CDR3 bases are TGTGCCAGCAGCCTGGGACAGGAGGGAGAGACCCAGTACTTC. This chain links TRBV12-3 or TRBV12-4 with TRBJ2-5, with 8 positions matching TRBD1. J was trimmed by 4 bases and V by 6 bases; bases with no gene match: 7. The CDR3 loop spans 14 amino acids.

This clonotype was found once. The chain has TRBV2 and TRBJ2-5; D gene uncertain. The CDR3 runs to 16 residues. Germline CDR1 SNHLY, CDR2 FYNNEI. V was shortened by 3 bases and J by 2 bases, with 16 bases between the two germline ends. DNA for the CDR3: TGTGCCAGCAGTGATTTACGCGCCAGGCTACAAGAGACCCAGTACTTC. Protein sequence: CASSDLRARLQETQYF.

The V and J genes are TRBV7-2 and TRBJ1-1; D might be TRBD1 (5 bases). With 2 bases removed from V and 1 base from J, the gap between germline ends came to 8 bases. The CDR3 extends over 14 amino acids. Looked up from germline, CDR1 is SGHTA and CDR2 is FQGNSA. CDR3 coding DNA: TGTGCCAGCAGCTTACAGGGTCAGAACACTGAAGCTTTCTTT. This gives the protein CASSLQGQNTEAFF.

This chain links TRBV6-5 with TRBJ2-6; D unclear. CDR3 size: 16 residues. Germline V gene sequence: CDR1 MNHEY, CDR2 SVGAGI. V was shortened by 0 bases and J by 0 bases, with 6 bases between the two germline ends. CDR3 sequence reads: CASSYSSISGANVLTF. CDR3 nucleotides: TGTGCCAGCAGTTACTCGTCGATCTCTGGGGCCAACGTCCTGACTTTC.

The V and J genes are TRBV27 and TRBJ1-5, with 8 bases identical to TRBD1. CDR3 length: 13 residues. The germline gives CDR1 MNHEY, CDR2 SMNVEV (reference sequence). V lost 4 bases and J lost 6; bases outside the gene matches: 2. CDR3 amino acids: CASSSDRGQPQHF. The CDR3 nucleotides read TGTGCCAGCAGTTCCGACAGGGGTCAGCCCCAGCATTTT.

The chain links TRBV7-3 to TRBJ2-7; D gene unclear. The CDR3 spans 11 residues. In germline, CDR1 is SGHTA, CDR2 FQGTGA. Trimming removed 2 bases from V and 5 bases from J, with 4 bases in between. The DNA for the CDR3 is TGTGCCAGCAGCTTAGTTGACGAGCAGTACTTC. Protein: CASSLVDEQYF. The full variable domain, in which reference TRBV7-3 and TRBJ2-7 provide the parts outside the CDR3, is GAGVSQTPSNKVTEKGKYVELRCDPISGHTALYWYRQSLGQGPEFLIYFQGTGAADDSGLPNDRFFAVRPEGSVSTLKIQRTERGDSAVYLCASSLVDEQYFGPGTRLTVT.

In DNA, the CDR3 is TGCAGTGCGCGCACCGGGACAGGGGGCAGGTATACGCAGTATTTT. Residues: CSARTGTGGRYTQYF. V gene TRBV20-1 combines with J gene TRBJ2-3; 12 bases fit TRBD1. J was trimmed by 7 bases and V by 6 bases; bases with no gene match: 11. This CDR3 comprises 15 residues. Germline V gene data show CDR1 as DFQATT and CDR2 as SNEGSKA (reference sequence).